This TCR beta chain was sequenced during a study of post-analysis software for immune sequencing data. Study-level information: Multiple sclerosis in the patients followed relapsing-remitting, secondary progressive and progressive-relapsing courses. General observations from the study: Multiple sclerosis was associated with a significant reduction in normalized Chao1 diversity relative to controls. Patients showed TRBV5-6, TRBV5-1 and TRBV20-1 among a handful of TRBV segments more frequent than in controls.

This clonotype was recorded a few times. Its antigen remains unidentified. cDNA libraries for TCR beta contained unique molecular identifiers. TCRdb reanalysed the PCR reads using MiXCR and keeps one entry per CDR3 protein. The top ten clones hold about 7.6% of a sample with 430,000 or so distinct CDR3 sequences, over 30% of them seen once. The ends were cut back, 0 bases at V and 8 bases at J, with 16 bases in the middle. The CDR3 totals 14 residues. Germline values: CDR1 SQVTM, CDR2 ANQGSEA. The source is a girl aged 2-10 years with multiple sclerosis. The V gene is TRBV29-1, the J gene TRBJ1-2; unclear D gene. The sample taken for sequencing was blood. The CDR3 DNA reads TGCAGCGTTGAAGATCTAACGTCTCCTATCGGCTACACCTTC. The encoded protein is CSVEDLTSPIGYTF.